Sequencing of this T cell receptor (beta chain) was carried out in a study of monozygotic twins with inflammatory bowel disease (dated by TCRdb to the late 2010s). A note on the overall study: In total, 28 monozygotic twin pairs made up the full study: 19 Danish pairs, all IBD-discordant, plus nine German pairs, of which four were IBD-concordant and five were IBD-discordant. Each individual had, on average, about 151 000 unique TCRalpha sequences and 181 000 unique TCRbeta sequences available for analysis. The search for disease-associated traits relied mainly on comparing, within discordant pairs, IBD patients with their genetically identical healthy co-twins.

Of note for this clonotype: There is no known antigen for this receptor.

The research as a whole found: IBD patients had lower TCRbeta repertoire diversity, measured by the inverse Simpson index, than their healthy co-twins. The results gave no support for a single strong signal or clonotype linked to IBD. Because patients were on differing immunosuppressive treatments, the repertoires may have picked up extra background noise and inter-individual variability. Fewer clonotypes were shared with other individuals by IBD patients than by healthy twins, most markedly in patients showing signs of disease activity. Distinction between different T cell subtypes could not be achieved in the analysis. Repertoire similarity did not differ between concordant and discordant twins, possibly due to limited statistical power.

From each donor, an approximately 2.5 ml peripheral blood sample was drawn into PAXgene tubes and stored at -80 degrees C. Without any T cell sorting, total RNA was extracted from whole blood using the PAXgene blood miRNA kit on an automated QIAcube. Deep TCRalpha and TCRbeta repertoire profiling with unique molecular barcoding was performed on peripheral blood of monozygotic twin pairs concordant or discordant for inflammatory bowel disease. Smoking habits were recorded for all twin pairs, and individuals were classified as current, former or never smokers. The method was 5' RACE. Each TCR library was prepared from about 4,000 ng of total RNA. For each sample, cDNA synthesis with SMARTScribe reverse transcriptase was split into eight separate reactions. During cDNA synthesis, unique molecular identifiers containing a 6-nucleotide sample barcode were introduced by template switching. Amplification of TCRalpha and TCRbeta cDNA involved two nested PCRs of roughly 17 and 9 cycles, and each PCR was followed by bead purification. Before amplification, the cDNA was treated with uracil DNA-glycosylase and purified using the QIAquick PCR purification kit. In the second PCR, Illumina TruSeq-compatible adapters and sample-specific barcodes were added. Library quality and concentration were assessed using TapeStation and Qubit, and 4.5 to 6.5 ng of each library was pooled. Pooled libraries were sequenced on an Illumina HiSeq2500 single-index Rapid Run with 2 x 100 bp reads and custom sequencing primers. In the original analysis: PCR and sequencing errors were corrected by UMI-based consensus assembly using MiGEC version 1.2.6. MiXCR version 2.1.1 handled V(D)J alignment, clonotype assembly and CDR3 extraction. Gene usage, clonotype sharing and MAIT/NKT TCR abundance were normalised by analysing the top 1000, 10 000 and 20 000 clonotypes per sample. After downsampling to 27 000 UMIs, diversity was calculated as the inverse Simpson index using the vegan R package. Paired Mann-Whitney U tests were applied to discordant twin pairs, with Benjamini-Hochberg correction for multiple testing. TCRdb reprocessed the reads; each CDR3 protein sequence makes one entry, and DNA is unavailable. The V and J calls follow TCRdb's processing rather than the paper's. This sample's listing comprises fewer than 200,000 distinct CDR3 sequences. Of the sample, approximately 3% is held by the ten largest clones.

The clonotype originates from a human donor with ulcerative colitis or Crohn's disease, or a healthy co-twin of an affected twin (not recorded which). Sequencing was performed on blood.

The CDR3 amino acid sequence is: CSVTNPSGRAENEQFF. The chain is made from TRBV20-1 and TRBJ2-1; the D gene TCRdb calls, TRBD2, cannot be checked with no DNA. Measured from the cysteine to the phenylalanine, the CDR3 is 16 residues long. No DNA has been recorded. CDR1 and CDR2 were assigned from the germline V gene (reference sequence) as DFQATT and SNEGSKA.